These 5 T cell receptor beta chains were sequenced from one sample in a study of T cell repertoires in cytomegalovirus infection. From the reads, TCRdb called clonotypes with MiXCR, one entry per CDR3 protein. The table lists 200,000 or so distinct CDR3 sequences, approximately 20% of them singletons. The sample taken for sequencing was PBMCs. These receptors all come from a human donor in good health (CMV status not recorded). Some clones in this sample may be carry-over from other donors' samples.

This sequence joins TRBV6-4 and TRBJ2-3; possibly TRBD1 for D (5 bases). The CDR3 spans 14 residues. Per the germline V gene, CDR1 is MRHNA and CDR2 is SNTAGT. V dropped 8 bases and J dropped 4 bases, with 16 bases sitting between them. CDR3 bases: TGTGCCAGCTCCACGGACACCGTGGCAGATACGCAGTATTTT. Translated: CASSTDTVADTQYF.

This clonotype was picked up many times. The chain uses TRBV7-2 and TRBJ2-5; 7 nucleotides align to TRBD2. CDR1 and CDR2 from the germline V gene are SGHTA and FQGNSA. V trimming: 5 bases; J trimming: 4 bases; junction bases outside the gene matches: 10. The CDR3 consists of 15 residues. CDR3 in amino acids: CASSRDGGTGETQYF. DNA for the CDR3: TGTGCCAGCAGCCGAGACGGGGGGACGGGAGAGACCCAGTACTTC. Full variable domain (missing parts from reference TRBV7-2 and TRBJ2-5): GAGVSQSPSNKVTEKGKDVELRCDPISGHTALYWYRQSLGQGLEFLIYFQGNSAPDKSGLPSDRFSAERTGGSVSTLTIQRTQQEDSAVYLCASSRDGGTGETQYFGPGTRLLVL.

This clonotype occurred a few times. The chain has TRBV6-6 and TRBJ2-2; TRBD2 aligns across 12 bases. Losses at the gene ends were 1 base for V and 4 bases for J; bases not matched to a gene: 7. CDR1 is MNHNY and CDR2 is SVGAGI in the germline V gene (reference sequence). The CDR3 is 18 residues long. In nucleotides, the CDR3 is TGTGCCAGCAGTTACTGGGTCCAACTAGCGGGGGGCACCGGGGAGCTGTTTTTT. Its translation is CASSYWVQLAGGTGELFF.

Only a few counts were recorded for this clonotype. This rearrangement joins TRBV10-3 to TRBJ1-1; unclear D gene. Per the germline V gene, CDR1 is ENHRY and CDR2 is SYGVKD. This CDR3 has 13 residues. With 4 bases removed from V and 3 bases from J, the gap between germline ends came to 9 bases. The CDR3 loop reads CAISGTTDTEAFF. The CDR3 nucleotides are TGTGCCATCAGTGGGACCACCGACACTGAAGCTTTCTTT.

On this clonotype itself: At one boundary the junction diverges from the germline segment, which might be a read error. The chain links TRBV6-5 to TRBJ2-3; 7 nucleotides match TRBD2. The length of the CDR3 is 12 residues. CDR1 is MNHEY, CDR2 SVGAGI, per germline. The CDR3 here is CATSLAADTQYF. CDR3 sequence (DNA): TGTGCCACCAGTCTAGCGGCAGATACGCAGTATTTT.